These 7 T cell receptor beta chains share one sample of origin, sequenced in a study of T cells after posttransplantation cyclophosphamide. Busulfan-fludarabine conditioning, marrow transplant, and cyclophosphamide on days +3 and +4 were administered. Sequencing was performed with immunoSEQ multiplex PCR; in TCRdb, only in-frame clones are kept and a portion is missing. The data contain tens of thousands of clones, 78% of them seen just once; the ten biggest clones take up roughly 7.4%. Sequencing used CD4+ T cells sorted from blood, obtained 1,800 to 2,000 days after a stem cell transplant with posttransplant cyclophosphamide. The receptor source for this set is a female patient aged 40 to 55 who received an allogeneic stem cell transplant from a related donor, was CMV-positive, and had no GVHD. Some T cells may arise from the graft donor.

The chain uses TRBV27 and TRBJ1-5, with TRBD1 matching over 9 bases. J lost 4 bases, V lost 7 bases, and 11 bases had no gene match. The V gene's germline CDR1 is MNHEY and CDR2 SMNVEV (reference sequence). This CDR3 contains 16 residues. Here the CDR3 reads CASKSGTGLSNQPQHF. For the CDR3, the DNA is TGTGCCAGCAAATCCGGGACAGGGTTGAGTAATCAGCCCCAGCATTTT.

The V and J genes are TRBV6-5 and TRBJ2-1; 7 bases are shared with TRBD2. CDR3 length: 14 residues. Germline CDR1 and CDR2: MNHEY and SVGAGI. J lost 2 bases, V lost 5 bases, and 3 bases had no gene match. The CDR3 sequence: CASSRGDPYNEQFF. In DNA, the CDR3 is TGTGCCAGCAGTCGGGGGGACCCCTACAATGAGCAGTTCTTC.

J is TRBJ2-3 and V is TRBV9; 16 nucleotides match TRBD2. CDR1 is SGDLS and CDR2 is YYNGEE in the germline V gene. V lost 0 bases to trimming and J lost 3 bases; unmatched junction nucleotides: 7. The CDR3 is 19 amino acids. The CDR3 loop is CASSVEEGLAGGPTDTQYF. For the CDR3, the DNA is TGTGCCAGCAGCGTAGAGGAGGGACTAGCGGGGGGGCCAACAGATACGCAGTATTTT.

This clone was seen only once. The chain combines TRBV7-2 with TRBJ1-1; 10 nucleotides line up with TRBD1. CDR1 and CDR2 from the germline V gene are SGHTA and FQGNSA. CDR3 size: 17 residues. V lost 5 bases to trimming and J lost 5 bases; unmatched junction nucleotides: 14. CDR3 nucleotide sequence: TGTGCCAGCAGCGTAGGTCTGCAGGGGACAGGGGTGACTGAAGCTTTCTTT. Translated, it gives CASSVGLQGTGVTEAFF.

The chain uses TRBV7-6 and TRBJ2-3; 9 bases map to TRBD1. Germline trimming cut 3 bases from V and 5 bases from J; bases unmatched to any gene: 9. CDR1 SGHVS and CDR2 FNYEAQ come from the germline V gene. The CDR3 is 16 residues long. Written as DNA, the CDR3 is TGTGCCAGCAGCTTTAAACGGGGACAGGGCAGAGATACGCAGTATTTT. The encoded protein is CASSFKRGQGRDTQYF.

V and J are TRBV2 and TRBJ2-7; tentatively, D is TRBD2 (6 bases). V was shortened by 8 bases and J by 1 base, with 12 bases between the two germline ends. Germline CDR1 SNHLY, CDR2 FYNNEI. This CDR3 region has 13 residues. DNA for the CDR3: TGTGCCAGCCGGAGGGGCCCTTCCTACGAGCAGTACTTC. Translating gives CASRRGPSYEQYF.

This chain links TRBV9 with TRBJ1-5; D perhaps matches TRBD1 (6 bases). Germline CDR1 and CDR2: SGDLS and YYNGEE. Trimming shortened V by 3 bases and J by 3 bases, and 13 bases separated the two germline ends. The CDR3 consists of 15 residues. The CDR3 loop reads CASSALGDTNQPQHF. Here the CDR3 DNA reads TGTGCCAGCAGCGCGTTGGGGGACACCAATCAGCCCCAGCATTTT. Combining the CDR3 with reference TRBV9 and TRBJ1-5 gives the whole variable domain DSGVTQTPKHLITATGQRVTLRCSPRSGDLSVYWYQQSLDQGLQFLIQYYNGEERAKGNILERFSAQQFPDLHSELNLSSLELGDSALYFCASSALGDTNQPQHFGDGTRLSIL.